This section outlines one TCR beta chain sequence together with its context. Brentuximab vedotin exposure varied, and every patient relapsed after autologous stem cell transplantation. TCRdb keeps only in-frame clones here, not all; method: immunoSEQ multiplex PCR. The data hold some 17,000 clones, with 75% to 85% observed a single time. This sample was taken from a study of PD-1 blockade in classical Hodgkin lymphoma. From germline, CDR1 is LNHDA and CDR2 SQIVND (reference sequence). Trimming took 7 bases from V and 3 from J, leaving 4 bases between them. The CDR3 covers 12 residues. The receptor's source is a human donor with classical Hodgkin lymphoma. The chain joins TRBV19 to TRBJ2-6; no reliable D call. The sequencing used peripheral blood mononuclear cells (PBMCs), collected at baseline. In DNA, the CDR3 is TGTGCCAGTAATAGTGGGGCCAACGTCCTGACTTTC. Protein product: CASNSGANVLTF. The full variable domain, in which reference TRBV19 and TRBJ2-6 provide the parts outside the CDR3, is DGGITQSPKYLFRKEGQNVTLSCEQNLNHDAMYWYRQDPGQGLRLIYYSQIVNDFQKGDIAEGYSVSREKKESFPLTVTSAQKNPTAFYLCASNSGANVLTFGAGSRLTVL.